A single sample is the source of the 14 T cell receptor beta chains below, sequenced in a study of response to subunit inactivated influenza vaccine. TCRdb reanalysed the RT-PCR reads using MiXCR and keeps one entry per CDR3 protein. This table holds roughly 170,000 distinct CDR3 sequences, around 9% found once. The sequencing used non-naive T cells sorted from PBMCs, collected on the day of vaccination. All receptors come from a man aged 50-59 years who received an inactivated influenza vaccine.

V and J are TRBV5-1 and TRBJ2-1; 12 bases agree with TRBD2. After removal of 0 bases from V and 9 bases from J, the junction contained 4 bases not matched to a gene. In germline, CDR1 is SGHRS, CDR2 YFSETQ. The CDR3 covers 15 residues. CDR3 in amino acids: CASSLGTSGIFEQFF. Here the CDR3 DNA reads TGCGCCAGCAGCTTGGGGACTAGCGGGATTTTTGAGCAGTTCTTC.

The chain is built from TRBV7-8 and TRBJ1-2; tentative D call: TRBD1 (5 bases). Germline V gene sequence: CDR1 SGHVS, CDR2 FQNEAQ. The CDR3 runs 14 residues. V lost 1 base and J lost 8, with 14 bases in between. The CDR3 nucleotides read TGTGCCAGCAGCTTAGAGCGGGGCAGGCGGGGCTACACCTTC. Translation: CASSLERGRRGYTF.

This rearrangement joins TRBV11-3 to TRBJ2-2; no firm D call. The CDR3 has 14 residues. Germline-derived CDR1 and CDR2 are SGHNT and YENEEA. The V and J ends lost 5 bases and 0 bases respectively, with 7 bases between them. The CDR3 nucleotides are TGTGCCAGCAGCAAGACTGCGAACACCGGGGAGCTGTTTTTT. Translated, it gives CASSKTANTGELFF. Based on the CDR3 plus reference TRBV11-3 and TRBJ2-2, the full variable domain is EAGVVQSPRYKIIEKKQPVAFWCNPISGHNTLYWYLQNLGQGPELLIRYENEEAVDDSQLPKDRFSAERLKGVDSTLKIQPAELGDSAVYLCASSKTANTGELFFGEGSRLTVL.

This clonotype occurred a few times. The chain recombines TRBV5-1 with TRBJ2-1, with D perhaps matching TRBD1 or TRBD2 (5 bases each). V shed 4 bases and J shed 0 bases, with 14 bases lying between them. Germline lookup yields CDR1 SGHRS and CDR2 YFSETQ. This CDR3 has 16 residues. CDR3 residues: CASSTRGTGSYNEQFF. The CDR3 DNA reads as TGCGCCAGCAGCACACGAGGGACGGGCTCCTACAATGAGCAGTTCTTC. Drawing the rest from reference TRBV5-1 and TRBJ2-1, the complete variable domain is KAGVTQTPRYLIKTRGQQVTLSCSPISGHRSVSWYQQTPGQGLQFLFEYFSETQRNKGNFPGRFSGRQFSNSRSEMNVSTLELGDSALYLCASSTRGTGSYNEQFFGPGTRLTVL.

This clonotype was seen only a few times. This sequence joins TRBV7-2 and TRBJ2-7, with D perhaps TRBD2 (5 bases). Germline-derived CDR1 and CDR2 are SGHTA and FQGNSA. V gave up 5 bases and J gave up 0 bases, with 20 bases separating them. The CDR3 consists of 17 residues. The DNA for the CDR3 is TGTGCCAGCAGCATCGGACGAGGAACTAGGAGCTCCTACGAGCAGTACTTC. Translated: CASSIGRGTRSSYEQYF.

A few counts support this clonotype. The rearrangement joins TRBV5-6 to TRBJ2-5, with D uncertain. V lost 0 bases, J lost 4 bases, and 13 bases lay in between. Germline V gives CDR1 SGHDT, CDR2 YYEEEE. There are 15 residues in the CDR3. This CDR3 is CASSLVSSNSETQYF. Here the CDR3 DNA reads TGTGCCAGCAGCTTGGTGTCCTCGAACTCAGAGACCCAGTACTTC.

The V gene is TRBV24-1, the J gene TRBJ2-3, with 11 bases matching TRBD1. The CDR3 has 15 amino acids. V gave up 9 bases and J gave up 6 bases; unmatched junction bases: 10. Germline V gene lookup returns CDR1 KGHDR and CDR2 SFDVKD. CDR3 sequence (DNA): TGTGCCACCGGGAGCGGACAGGGGGCTCGGGATACGCAGTATTTT. It is translated as CATGSGQGARDTQYF.

The V gene is TRBV11-2, the J gene TRBJ2-3, with D perhaps being TRBD1 or TRBD2 (5 bases each). V lost 1 base to trimming and J lost 1 base, with 12 bases between them. This CDR3 region has 16 residues. CDR1 SGHAT and CDR2 FQNNGV come from the germline V gene. The chain's CDR3 is CASSLVPGLGTDTQYF. The CDR3 bases are TGTGCCAGCAGCTTAGTACCGGGGCTGGGCACAGATACGCAGTATTTT.

The chain recombines TRBV12-3 or TRBV12-4 with TRBJ2-7; D may be TRBD2 (5 bases). V shed 3 bases and J shed 0 bases, with 12 bases lying between them. The CDR3 covers 15 residues. Here the CDR3 reads CASSFEWENSYEQYF. CDR3 bases: TGTGCCAGCAGTTTTGAGTGGGAGAACTCCTACGAGCAGTACTTC.

This clonotype was counted ten times or more. V gene TRBV20-1 combines with J gene TRBJ1-4; tentative D call: TRBD1 (5 bases). V was clipped by 6 bases and J by 0 bases, with 17 bases between them. CDR1 and CDR2 (germline): DFQATT, SNEGSKA (reference sequence). The CDR3 spans 16 residues. CDR3 sequence (DNA): TGCAGTGCGCCCCCGGGGCAGAACGCAACTAATGAAAAACTGTTTTTT. Translating it yields CSAPPGQNATNEKLFF.

The table lists this clonotype with a few counts. The chain carries TRBV4-1 and TRBJ1-1, with no clear D. V lost 4 bases and J 0 bases, leaving 9 bases between the germline ends. The germline gives CDR1 MGHRA, CDR2 YSYEKL. This CDR3 is built from 14 residues. CDR3 protein: CASSRTTVNTEAFF. The CDR3, as DNA: TGCGCCAGCAGCCGGACGACGGTGAACACTGAAGCTTTCTTT.

In its sample, this clonotype was seen a few times. This chain uses TRBV28 with TRBJ1-5; 9 nucleotides match TRBD1. Germline CDR1 is MDHEN and CDR2 is SYDVKM. Losses at the gene ends were 4 bases for V and 0 bases for J; bases not matched to a gene: 13. CDR3 length: 19 amino acids. CDR3 in amino acids: CASSSTSGQGDYSNQPQHF. The CDR3 DNA reads TGTGCCAGCAGTTCCACCTCGGGACAGGGAGACTATAGCAATCAGCCCCAGCATTTT.

This clonotype was seen repeatedly, ten times or more. At one of its ends the junction is not consistent with the germline gene, which may arise from a read error. The J gene is TRBJ2-7, the V gene TRBV7-7; D is tentatively TRBD1 or TRBD2 (6 bases each). This CDR3 spans 13 amino acids. CDR1 and CDR2 from the germline V gene are SSHAT and FNYEAQ (reference sequence). The CDR3 bases are TGTGCTAGCAGCTTAGCGGACAGCTACGAGCAGTACTTC. Its translation is CASSLADSYEQYF.

Only a few counts were recorded for this clonotype. The V and J genes are TRBV2 and TRBJ2-4; D may be TRBD1 or TRBD2 (5 bases each). Per germline, CDR1 SNHLY and CDR2 FYNNEI. The length of the CDR3 is 16 residues. The germline V and J ends were trimmed by 2 bases and 1 base, with 12 bases remaining between them. The CDR3 DNA is TGTGCCAGCAGTGAACTGGGGGTGAGGGCCAAAAACATTCAGTACTTC. Translated, it gives CASSELGVRAKNIQYF.